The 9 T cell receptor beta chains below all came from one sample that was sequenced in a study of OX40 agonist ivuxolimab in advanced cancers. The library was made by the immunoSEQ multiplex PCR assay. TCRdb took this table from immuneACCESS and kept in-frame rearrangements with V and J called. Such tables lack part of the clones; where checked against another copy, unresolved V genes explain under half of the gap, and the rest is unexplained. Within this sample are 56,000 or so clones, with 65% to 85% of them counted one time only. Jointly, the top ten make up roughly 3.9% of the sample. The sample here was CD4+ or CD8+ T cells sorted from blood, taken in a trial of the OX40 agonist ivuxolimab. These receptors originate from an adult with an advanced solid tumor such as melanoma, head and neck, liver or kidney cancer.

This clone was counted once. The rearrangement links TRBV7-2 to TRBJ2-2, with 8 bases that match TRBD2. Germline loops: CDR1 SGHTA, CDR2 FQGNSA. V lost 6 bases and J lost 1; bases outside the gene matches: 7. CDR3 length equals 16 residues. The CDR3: CASSSLAVRNTGELFF. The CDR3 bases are TGTGCCAGCAGTTCACTAGCGGTTAGGAACACCGGGGAGCTGTTTTTT.

DNA of the CDR3: TGCGCCAGCACGATCACTGACAGGGACACTGAAGCTTTCTTT. Protein sequence: CASTITDRDTEAFF. The rearrangement uses TRBV5-1 and TRBJ1-1; 7 bases are shared with TRBD1. Germline trimming cut 6 bases from V and 3 bases from J; bases unmatched to any gene: 8. CDR1 and CDR2 from the germline V gene are SGHRS and YFSETQ. This CDR3 has 14 residues. Full variable domain (missing parts from reference TRBV5-1 and TRBJ1-1): KAGVTQTPRYLIKTRGQQVTLSCSPISGHRSVSWYQQTPGQGLQFLFEYFSETQRNKGNFPGRFSGRQFSNSRSEMNVSTLELGDSALYLCASTITDRDTEAFFGQGTRLTVV.

For the CDR3, the DNA is TGTGCCAGCAGCTTACAAGCACAAATCTATGGCTACACCTTC. Its protein product is CASSLQAQIYGYTF. The J gene is TRBJ1-2, the V gene TRBV7-2; D gene unclear. Per the germline V gene, CDR1 is SGHTA and CDR2 is FQGNSA. This CDR3 has 14 residues. The V gene lost 2 bases and the J gene lost 4 bases, with 11 bases spanning the gap.

The CDR3 protein is CASSPAFAGTAGNTIYF. The CDR3 nucleotides read TGTGCCAGTAGTCCGGCATTTGCGGGGACAGCAGGAAACACCATATATTTT. The chain recombines TRBV19 with TRBJ1-3; TRBD1 matches at 7 bases. V shed 5 bases and J 4 bases; nucleotides not matched to a gene: 14. Germline loops: CDR1 LNHDA, CDR2 SQIVND (reference sequence). The CDR3 is made up of 17 amino acids.

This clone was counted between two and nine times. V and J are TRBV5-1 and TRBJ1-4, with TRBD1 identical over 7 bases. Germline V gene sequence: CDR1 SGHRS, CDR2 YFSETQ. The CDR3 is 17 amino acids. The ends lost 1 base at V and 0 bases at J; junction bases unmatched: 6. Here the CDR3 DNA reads TGCGCCAGCAGCTTGATGACAGGGAGTGCAACTAATGAAAAACTGTTTTTT. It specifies CASSLMTGSATNEKLFF.

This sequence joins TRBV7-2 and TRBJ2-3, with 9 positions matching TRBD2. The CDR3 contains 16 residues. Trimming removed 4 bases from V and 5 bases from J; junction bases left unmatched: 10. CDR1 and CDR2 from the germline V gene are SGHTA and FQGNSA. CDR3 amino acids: CASSSSFGGGGDTQYF. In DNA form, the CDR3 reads TGTGCCAGCAGCTCTTCCTTCGGCGGGGGGGGAGATACGCAGTATTTT.

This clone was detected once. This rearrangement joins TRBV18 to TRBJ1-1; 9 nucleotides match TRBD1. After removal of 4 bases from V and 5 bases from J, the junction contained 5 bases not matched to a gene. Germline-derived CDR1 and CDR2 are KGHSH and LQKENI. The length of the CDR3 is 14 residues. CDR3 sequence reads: CASSLRQGVTEAFF. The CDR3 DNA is TGTGCCAGCTCACTTCGACAGGGGGTGACTGAAGCTTTCTTT.

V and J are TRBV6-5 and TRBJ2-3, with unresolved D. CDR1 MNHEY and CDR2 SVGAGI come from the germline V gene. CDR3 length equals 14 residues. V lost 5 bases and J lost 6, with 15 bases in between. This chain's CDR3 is CASSTRLAVDTQYF. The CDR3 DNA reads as TGTGCCAGCAGTACGAGACTTGCCGTGGATACGCAGTATTTT.

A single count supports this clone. The CDR3 bases are TGTGCCAGCAGCGTAGACGGGAACACCGGGGAGCTGTTTTTT. Protein sequence: CASSVDGNTGELFF. J is TRBJ2-2 and V is TRBV9, with unresolved D. V dropped 0 bases and J dropped 1 base, with 4 bases sitting between them. This CDR3 has 14 amino acids. CDR1 is SGDLS and CDR2 is YYNGEE in the germline V gene. Complete variable domain (other parts from reference TRBV9 and TRBJ2-2): DSGVTQTPKHLITATGQRVTLRCSPRSGDLSVYWYQQSLDQGLQFLIQYYNGEERAKGNILERFSAQQFPDLHSELNLSSLELGDSALYFCASSVDGNTGELFFGEGSRLTVL.